This T cell receptor beta chain appears in the sequencing data of a study of metastatic and nonmetastatic thyroid tumors (TCRdb year 2020). Regarding the research as a whole: Repertoires from peripheral blood and from tumor or nodule tissue samples of malignant and benign thyroid patients were compared. The investigation overall reported the following: In both blood and tumor samples, malignant tumors were reported to have significantly higher TCR beta diversity than benign nodules.

The library was obtained by PCR. TCRdb lists the instrument as Illumina HiSeq 4000. High-throughput sequencing was used to profile the CDR3 region of the TCR beta-chain in every patient. Per the original workflow: CDR3 differences across clinicopathological groups were used to build a classifier for discriminating distant-metastatic papillary thyroid cancer patients. The Shannon index was used to measure repertoire diversity, and the Morisita-Horn index was used to measure how similar tumor and blood repertoires were. The raw public data were reprocessed by TCRdb itself: fastp quality trimming at Q25, MiXCR clonotype calling, in-frame beta chains only. The V and J calls reflect TCRdb's pipeline rather than the authors' work. This sample lists just over 20,000 clones; 15% to 17% were detected once. The top ten clones comprise 19% of the sample. This clone was observed many times. Its antigen specificity is not known. At one boundary the junction diverges from the germline segment, which might be a read error.

The CDR3 contains 12 residues, cysteine and phenylalanine counted. Here the CDR3 DNA is all that survives: 36 bases in frame from base 1. Per the germline V gene, SGHTA is the CDR1 and FQGNSA is the CDR2. None of the patients had been given any treatment before thyroid surgery. Patient clinical samples collected from about 2012 to 2019 were retrospectively analysed using T-cell receptor beta sequencing. The sample consisted of blood. The chain was built from TRBV7-2 and TRBJ2-7, with a weak D call of TRBD2 (6 bases match). This clonotype originated in a female donor with papillary thyroid cancer or a benign thyroid nodule (not recorded which). Some clones in this sample may be carry-over from other donors' samples. The DNA is as follows: TGTGCCAGCAGCTTTTTAACGGGAGCAGTTCACTTC. Its protein reads: CASSFLTGAVHF. Extended through the reference TRBV7-2 and TRBJ2-7 proteins, this CDR3 yields the full variable domain: GAGVSQSPSNKVTEKGKDVELRCDPISGHTALYWYRQSLGQGLEFLIYFQGNSAPDKSGLPSDRFSAERTGGSVSTLTIQRTQQEDSAVYLCASSFLTGAVHFGPGTRLTVT.